This TCR beta chain comes out of a study of blood T cells in healthy people across ages. Together with a sample-barcoded 5' primer, a J-beta primer mix was included in a second PCR lasting roughly 6 to 12 cycles. Each cDNA molecule was tagged by a template-switch adaptor with 12 random nucleotides. TCRdb re-analysed the 5' RACE reads in MiXCR, keeping a single row per CDR3 protein. Of under 700,000 distinct CDR3 sequences listed, approximately 25% were seen once; the top ten hold under 9%. The sample was also reused in another study, on T cells of mothers and their children.

The sequence was collected from a boy aged 5-17 years in good health. The specimen was blood.

CDR3 in DNA: TGTGCCAGCAGCGCGGACAGGGCGGTAGAGACCCAGTACTTC. It encodes CASSADRAVETQYF. The chain employs TRBV7-2 and TRBJ2-5; the match to TRBD1 covers 8 bases. In germline, CDR1 is SGHTA, CDR2 FQGNSA. V trimming: 5 bases; J trimming: 4 bases; junction bases outside the gene matches: 6. This CDR3 comprises 14 residues.